This TCR beta chain was sequenced for a study of blood T cell repertoires in COVID-19. Study-wide context: Sample material is recorded as cDNA or gDNA derived from T cells, B-cell-depleted T cells, or PBMCs.

CDR3 length: 13 amino acids. Germline trimming cut 6 bases from V and 7 bases from J; bases unmatched to any gene: 5. CDR1 MGHRA and CDR2 YSYEKL come from the germline V gene. Patients at the Seattle site were enrolled during active infection and followed longitudinally. Authors' processing steps: It was from reference gene primer amplification that nucleated cell counts were estimated. The method was immunoSEQ multiplex PCR; TCRdb's version includes in-frame clones alone and lacks a portion of them. V and J calls plus clone size are reproduced from that table; the DNA served to infer D and trimming. This sample yields some 140,000 clones, of which approximately 86% are seen a single time; over 0.55% belongs to the top ten.

V usage is TRBV4-1 and J usage is TRBJ2-2; 7 nucleotides align to TRBD2. Sequencing was carried out using peripheral blood. The clonotype comes from a man between 60 and 70 years old with COVID-19, enrolled during active disease. CDR3 residues: CASREAGYGELFF. CDR3 bases: TGCGCCAGCAGGGAAGCGGGATACGGGGAGCTGTTTTTT.